This T cell receptor (beta chain) derives from a study of blood T cell repertoires in COVID-19. Germline V CDR1 and CDR2: MNHEY, SVGEGT. V shed 4 bases and J shed 0 bases, with 13 bases lying between them. This CDR3 is 16 amino acids long. Some clones are missing from TCRdb's copy, which holds only in-frame ones; the method was immunoSEQ multiplex PCR. The sample lists 130,000 to 150,000 clones; about nine tenths were seen once. The sequenced sample consisted of peripheral blood. The receptor was derived from a man aged 50-59 years with active or convalescent COVID-19. The J gene is TRBJ1-3, the V gene TRBV6-2 or TRBV6-3; tentative D call: TRBD1 (5 bases). The CDR3 DNA reads TGTGCCAGCAGTTTTGGACACCTGAGCTCTGGAAACACCATATATTTT. Protein product: CASSFGHLSSGNTIYF.